These T cell receptor beta chains were read from a single sample in a study of shared clonotypes between healthy human individuals. The table came from immunoSEQ multiplex PCR; TCRdb's copy has only in-frame clones and leaves some out. This table has around 690,000 clones, 90% appearing once. Material for sequencing was memory CD8+ T cells from PBMCs. The source is a man younger than 35 in good health. Some clones in this sample may be carry-over from other donors' samples. Each CDR3 is given with its conserved first and last residue. A D gene is named only where the DNA matches it firmly. Clone size is given for some rows only: seen once, a few or many times, or a class if the clone is expanded.

v_call,d_call,j_call,clone_size,cdr3_nt,cdr3_aa
TRBV21-1,-,TRBJ2-7,-,TGTGCCAGCAGCACTTCGACGGGGGGGAGCTCCTACGAGCAGTACTTC,CASSTSTGGSSYEQYF
TRBV5-1,-,TRBJ2-5,-,TGCGCCAGCAGCTTGGTATCCGCGGGGTCCCAAGAGACCCAGTACTTC,CASSLVSAGSQETQYF
TRBV29-1,-,TRBJ2-1,once,TGCAGCGTTAGGGACCGTAGGCAGGCGCAGTTCTTC,CSVRDRRQAQFF
TRBV7-9,-,TRBJ2-2,-,TGTGCCAGCAGCCCAAAAGGGACCGCTGCCGGGGAGCTGTTTTTT,CASSPKGTAAGELFF
TRBV25-1,TRBD1,TRBJ2-7,-,TGTGCCAGCATCCCTCGACAGGGAAGCTCCTACGAGCAGTACTTC,CASIPRQGSSYEQYF
TRBV11-3,-,TRBJ2-7,-,TGTGCCAGCAGCTTAGGGGGGCTGAGCTCCTACGAGCAGTACTTC,CASSLGGLSSYEQYF
TRBV11-2,-,TRBJ2-3,-,TGTGCCAGCAGCTTAGAGGCAGGGTATTTTACGGATACGCAGTATTTT,CASSLEAGYFTDTQYF
TRBV27,TRBD1,TRBJ2-2,-,TGTGCCAGCAGTTCCGGGACAGGGTGGACCGGGGAGCTGTTTTTT,CASSSGTGWTGELFF
TRBV19,TRBD1,TRBJ2-7,-,TGTGCCAGTAGTATATTGTCAGCTACAGGGGCCTACGAGCAGTACTTC,CASSILSATGAYEQYF
TRBV30,TRBD1,TRBJ2-7,-,TGTGCCTGGGCACGGGGACAGGGAGCCGAGCAGTACTTC,CAWARGQGAEQYF
TRBV4-3,TRBD2,TRBJ2-2,-,TGCGCCAGCAGCCAGGGACCGGGACTAGCAGTCACCGGGGAGCTGTTTTTT,CASSQGPGLAVTGELFF
TRBV13,-,TRBJ1-1,-,TGTGCCAGCGGCAGCTTGGGGCTGAACCCGACGAACACTGAAGCTTTCTTT,CASGSLGLNPTNTEAFF
TRBV25-1,-,TRBJ1-3,-,TGTGCCAGCAGTGAATGGAGTGGCGGGCCCGGAAACACCATATATTTT,CASSEWSGGPGNTIYF
TRBV6-6,-,TRBJ1-5,many,TGTGCCAGCAGCGGGGGGGCGCGGGACAATCAGCCCCAGCATTTT,CASSGGARDNQPQHF
TRBV7-9,-,TRBJ2-1,once,TGTGCCAGCAGGGGGGCGCCGAGGGACTACAGTAATGAGCAGTTCTTC,CASRGAPRDYSNEQFF